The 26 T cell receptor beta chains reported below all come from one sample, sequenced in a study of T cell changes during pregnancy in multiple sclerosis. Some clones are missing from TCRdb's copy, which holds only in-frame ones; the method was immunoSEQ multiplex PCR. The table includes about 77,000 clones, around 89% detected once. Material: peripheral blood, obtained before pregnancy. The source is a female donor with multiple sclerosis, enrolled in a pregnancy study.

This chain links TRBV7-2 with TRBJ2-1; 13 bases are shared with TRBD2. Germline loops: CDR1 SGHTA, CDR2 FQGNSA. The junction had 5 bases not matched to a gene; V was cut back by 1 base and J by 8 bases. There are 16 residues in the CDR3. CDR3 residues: CASSLVGLAGSDEQFF. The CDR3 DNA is TGTGCCAGCAGCTTAGTGGGACTAGCGGGGAGCGATGAGCAGTTCTTC.

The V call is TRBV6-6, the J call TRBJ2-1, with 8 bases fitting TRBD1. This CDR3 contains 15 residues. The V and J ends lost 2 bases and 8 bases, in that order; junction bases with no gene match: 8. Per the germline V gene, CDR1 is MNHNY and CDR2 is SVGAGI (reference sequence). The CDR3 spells CASSYPDREADEQFF. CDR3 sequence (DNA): TGTGCCAGCAGTTACCCGGACAGGGAGGCGGATGAGCAGTTCTTC.

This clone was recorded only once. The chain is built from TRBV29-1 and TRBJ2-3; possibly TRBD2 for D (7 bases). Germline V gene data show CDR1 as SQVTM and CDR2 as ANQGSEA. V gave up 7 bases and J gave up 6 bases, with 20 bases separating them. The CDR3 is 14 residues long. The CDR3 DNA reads TGCAGCGCCGAGGGGGGGGGAGAGGTGGATACGCAGTATTTT. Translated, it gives CSAEGGGEVDTQYF.

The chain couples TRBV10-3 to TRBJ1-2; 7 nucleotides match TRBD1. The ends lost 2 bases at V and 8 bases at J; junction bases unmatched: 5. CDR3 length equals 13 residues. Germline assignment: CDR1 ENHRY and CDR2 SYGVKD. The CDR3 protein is CAISEDRVRGYTF. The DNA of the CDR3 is TGTGCCATCAGTGAGGACAGGGTTCGAGGCTACACCTTC.

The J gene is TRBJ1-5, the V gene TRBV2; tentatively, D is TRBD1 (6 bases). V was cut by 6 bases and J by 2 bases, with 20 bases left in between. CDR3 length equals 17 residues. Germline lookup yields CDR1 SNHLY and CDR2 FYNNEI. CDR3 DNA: TGTGCCAGCAGCGGGGGGGTTGGGGGGGCTCGCAATCAGCCCCAGCATTTT. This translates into CASSGGVGGARNQPQHF.

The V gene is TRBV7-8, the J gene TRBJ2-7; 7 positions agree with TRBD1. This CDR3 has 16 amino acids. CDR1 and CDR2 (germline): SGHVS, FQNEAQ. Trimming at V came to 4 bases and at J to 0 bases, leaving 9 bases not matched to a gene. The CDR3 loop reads CASSSTGTADSYEQYF. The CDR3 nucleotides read TGTGCCAGCAGCTCAACCGGGACAGCCGACTCCTACGAGCAGTACTTC.

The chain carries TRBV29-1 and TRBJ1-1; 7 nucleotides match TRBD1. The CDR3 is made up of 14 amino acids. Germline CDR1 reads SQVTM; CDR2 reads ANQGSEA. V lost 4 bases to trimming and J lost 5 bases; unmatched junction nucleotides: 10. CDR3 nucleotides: TGCAGCGTTGTGGGGCAGGGGGGAGGAACTGAAGCTTTCTTT. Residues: CSVVGQGGGTEAFF.

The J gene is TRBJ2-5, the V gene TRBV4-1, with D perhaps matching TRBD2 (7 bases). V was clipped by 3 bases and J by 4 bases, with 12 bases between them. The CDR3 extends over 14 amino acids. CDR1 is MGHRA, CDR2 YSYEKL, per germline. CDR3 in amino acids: CASSQGGRLETQYF. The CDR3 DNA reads TGCGCCAGCAGCCAGGGGGGGCGCTTAGAGACCCAGTACTTC.

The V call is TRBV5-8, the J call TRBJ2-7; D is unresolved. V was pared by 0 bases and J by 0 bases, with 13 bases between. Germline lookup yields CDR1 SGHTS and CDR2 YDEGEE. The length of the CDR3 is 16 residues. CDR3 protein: CASSLALGLSSYEQYF. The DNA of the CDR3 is TGTGCCAGCAGCTTGGCCTTGGGCCTCAGCTCCTACGAGCAGTACTTC. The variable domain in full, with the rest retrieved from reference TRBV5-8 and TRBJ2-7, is EAGVTQSPTHLIKTRGQQATLRCSPISGHTSVYWYQQALGLGLQFLLWYDEGEERNRGNFPPRFSGRQFPNYSSELNVNALELEDSALYLCASSLALGLSSYEQYFGPGTRLTVT.

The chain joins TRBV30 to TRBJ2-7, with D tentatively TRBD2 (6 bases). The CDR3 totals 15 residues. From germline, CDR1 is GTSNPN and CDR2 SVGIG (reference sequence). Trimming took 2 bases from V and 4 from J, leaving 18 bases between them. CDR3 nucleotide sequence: TGTGCCTGGAGTCCTCCCGGGAGTGATGGGTACGAGCAGTACTTC. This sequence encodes CAWSPPGSDGYEQYF.

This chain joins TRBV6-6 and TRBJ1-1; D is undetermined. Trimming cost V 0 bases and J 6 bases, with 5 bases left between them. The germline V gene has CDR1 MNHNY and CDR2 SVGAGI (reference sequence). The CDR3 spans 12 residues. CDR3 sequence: CASSYSRAEAFF. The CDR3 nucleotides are TGTGCCAGCAGTTACTCGAGAGCTGAAGCTTTCTTT.

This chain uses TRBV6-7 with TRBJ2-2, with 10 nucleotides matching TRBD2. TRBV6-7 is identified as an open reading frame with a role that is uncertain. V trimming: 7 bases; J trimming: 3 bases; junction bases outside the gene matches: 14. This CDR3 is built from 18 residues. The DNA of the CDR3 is TGTGCCAGCACCACGGGGCTAGCGGGGGTCCGGGACACCGGGGAGCTGTTTTTT. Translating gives CASTTGLAGVRDTGELFF.

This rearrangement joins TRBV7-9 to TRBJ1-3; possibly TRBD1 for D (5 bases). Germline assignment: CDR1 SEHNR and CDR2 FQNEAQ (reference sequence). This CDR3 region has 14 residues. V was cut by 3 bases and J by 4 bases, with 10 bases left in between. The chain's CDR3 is CASSFPGRGNTIYF. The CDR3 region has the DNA TGTGCCAGCAGCTTCCCAGGGAGGGGAAACACCATATATTTT. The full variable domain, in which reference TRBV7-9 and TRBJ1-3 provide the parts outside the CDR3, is DTGVSQNPRHKITKRGQNVTFRCDPISEHNRLYWYRQTLGQGPEFLTYFQNEAQLEKSRLLSDRFSAERPKGSFSTLEIQRTEQGDSAMYLCASSFPGRGNTIYFGEGSWLTVV.

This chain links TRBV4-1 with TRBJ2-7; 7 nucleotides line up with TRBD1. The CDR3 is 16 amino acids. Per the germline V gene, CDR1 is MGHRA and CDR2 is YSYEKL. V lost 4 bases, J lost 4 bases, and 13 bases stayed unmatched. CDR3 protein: CASSPHLTGARYEQYF. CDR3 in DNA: TGCGCCAGCAGCCCCCACCTCACAGGGGCTAGGTACGAGCAGTACTTC.

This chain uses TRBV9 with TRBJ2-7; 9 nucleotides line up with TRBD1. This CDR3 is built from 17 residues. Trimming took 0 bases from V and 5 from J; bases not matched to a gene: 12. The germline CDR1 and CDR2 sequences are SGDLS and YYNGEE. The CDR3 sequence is CASSVGGLGDRVDEQYF. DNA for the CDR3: TGTGCCAGCAGCGTAGGGGGTTTGGGGGACAGGGTCGACGAGCAGTACTTC.

Here the CDR3 DNA reads TGTGCCAGTAGTGTGAGAGCCATTGGGGCAGGTCAGCCCCAGCATTTT. It is translated as CASSVRAIGAGQPQHF. This chain connects TRBV19 to TRBJ1-5; perhaps TRBD1 as D (5 bases). The germline V gene has CDR1 LNHDA and CDR2 SQIVND (reference sequence). The V and J ends lost 5 bases and 6 bases respectively, with 20 bases between them. This CDR3 has 16 amino acids.

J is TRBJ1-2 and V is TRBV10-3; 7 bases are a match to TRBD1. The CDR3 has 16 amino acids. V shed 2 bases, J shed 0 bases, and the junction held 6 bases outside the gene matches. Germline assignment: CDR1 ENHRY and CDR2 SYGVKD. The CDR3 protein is CAISEGTGTANYGYTF. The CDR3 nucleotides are TGTGCCATCAGTGAGGGCACCGGGACAGCTAACTATGGCTACACCTTC.

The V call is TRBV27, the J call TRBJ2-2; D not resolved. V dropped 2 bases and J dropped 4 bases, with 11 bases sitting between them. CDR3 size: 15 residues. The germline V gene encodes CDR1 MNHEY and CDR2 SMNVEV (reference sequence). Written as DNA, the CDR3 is TGTGCCAGCAGTTTAAATTCCGGTGGCACCGGGGAGCTGTTTTTT. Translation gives CASSLNSGGTGELFF.

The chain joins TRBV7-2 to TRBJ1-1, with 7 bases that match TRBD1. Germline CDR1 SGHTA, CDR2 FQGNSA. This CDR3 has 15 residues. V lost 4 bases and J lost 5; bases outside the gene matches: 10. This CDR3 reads CASSSEQGWGTEAFF. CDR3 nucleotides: TGTGCCAGCAGCTCGGAACAGGGGTGGGGGACTGAAGCTTTCTTT. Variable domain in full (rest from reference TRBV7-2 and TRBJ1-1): GAGVSQSPSNKVTEKGKDVELRCDPISGHTALYWYRQSLGQGLEFLIYFQGNSAPDKSGLPSDRFSAERTGGSVSTLTIQRTQQEDSAVYLCASSSEQGWGTEAFFGQGTRLTVV.

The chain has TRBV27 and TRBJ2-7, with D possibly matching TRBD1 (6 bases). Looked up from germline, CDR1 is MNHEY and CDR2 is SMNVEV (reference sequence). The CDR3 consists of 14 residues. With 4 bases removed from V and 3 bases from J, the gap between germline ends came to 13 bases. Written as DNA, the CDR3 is TGTGCCAGCAGTTCAAACAGGGCTATCTACGAGCAGTACTTC. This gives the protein CASSSNRAIYEQYF.

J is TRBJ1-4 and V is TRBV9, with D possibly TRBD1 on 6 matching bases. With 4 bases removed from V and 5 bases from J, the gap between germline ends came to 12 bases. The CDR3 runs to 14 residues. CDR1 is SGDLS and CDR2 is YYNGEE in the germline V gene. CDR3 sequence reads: CASSRQGWNEKLFF. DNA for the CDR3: TGTGCCAGCAGCCGTCAGGGGTGGAATGAAAAACTGTTTTTT. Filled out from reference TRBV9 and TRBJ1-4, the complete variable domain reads DSGVTQTPKHLITATGQRVTLRCSPRSGDLSVYWYQQSLDQGLQFLIQYYNGEERAKGNILERFSAQQFPDLHSELNLSSLELGDSALYFCASSRQGWNEKLFFGSGTQLSVL.

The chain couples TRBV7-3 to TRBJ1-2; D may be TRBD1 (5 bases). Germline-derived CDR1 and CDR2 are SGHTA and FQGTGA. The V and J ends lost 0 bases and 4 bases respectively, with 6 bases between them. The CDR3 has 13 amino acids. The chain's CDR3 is CASSLTGGYGYTF. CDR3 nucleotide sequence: TGTGCCAGCAGCTTAACCGGGGGCTATGGCTACACCTTC. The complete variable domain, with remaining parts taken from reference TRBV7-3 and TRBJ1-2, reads GAGVSQTPSNKVTEKGKYVELRCDPISGHTALYWYRQSLGQGPEFLIYFQGTGAADDSGLPNDRFFAVRPEGSVSTLKIQRTERGDSAVYLCASSLTGGYGYTFGSGTRLTVV.

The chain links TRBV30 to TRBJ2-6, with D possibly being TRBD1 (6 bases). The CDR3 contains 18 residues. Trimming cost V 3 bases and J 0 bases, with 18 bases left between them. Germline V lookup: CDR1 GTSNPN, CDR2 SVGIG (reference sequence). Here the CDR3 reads CAWRLGEGDASGANVLTF. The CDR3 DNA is TGTGCCTGGAGGTTAGGCGAGGGGGATGCCTCTGGGGCCAACGTCCTGACTTTC.

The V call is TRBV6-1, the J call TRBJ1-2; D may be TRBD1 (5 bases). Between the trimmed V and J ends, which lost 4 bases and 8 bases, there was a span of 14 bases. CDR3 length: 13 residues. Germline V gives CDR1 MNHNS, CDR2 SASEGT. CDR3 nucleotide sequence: TGTGCCAGCAGTGGCCTGACAGTAACGGGCTACACCTTC. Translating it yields CASSGLTVTGYTF.

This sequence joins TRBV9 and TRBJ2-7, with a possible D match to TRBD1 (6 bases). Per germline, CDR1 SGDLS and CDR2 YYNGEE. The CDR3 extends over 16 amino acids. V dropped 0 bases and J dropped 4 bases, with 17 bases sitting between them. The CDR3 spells CASSVALGARTYEQYF. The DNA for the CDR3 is TGTGCCAGCAGCGTAGCTCTGGGGGCACGTACGTACGAGCAGTACTTC.

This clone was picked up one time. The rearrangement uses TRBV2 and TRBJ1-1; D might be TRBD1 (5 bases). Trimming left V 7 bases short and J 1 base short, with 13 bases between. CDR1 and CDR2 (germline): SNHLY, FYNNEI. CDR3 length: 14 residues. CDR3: CASTADIRNTEAFF. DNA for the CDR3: TGTGCCAGCACCGCGGACATACGGAACACTGAAGCTTTCTTT. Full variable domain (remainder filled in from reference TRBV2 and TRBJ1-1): EPEVTQTPSHQVTQMGQEVILRCVPISNHLYFYWYRQILGQKVEFLVSFYNNEISEKSEIFDDQFSVERPDGSNFTLKIRSTKLEDSAMYFCASTADIRNTEAFFGQGTRLTVV.